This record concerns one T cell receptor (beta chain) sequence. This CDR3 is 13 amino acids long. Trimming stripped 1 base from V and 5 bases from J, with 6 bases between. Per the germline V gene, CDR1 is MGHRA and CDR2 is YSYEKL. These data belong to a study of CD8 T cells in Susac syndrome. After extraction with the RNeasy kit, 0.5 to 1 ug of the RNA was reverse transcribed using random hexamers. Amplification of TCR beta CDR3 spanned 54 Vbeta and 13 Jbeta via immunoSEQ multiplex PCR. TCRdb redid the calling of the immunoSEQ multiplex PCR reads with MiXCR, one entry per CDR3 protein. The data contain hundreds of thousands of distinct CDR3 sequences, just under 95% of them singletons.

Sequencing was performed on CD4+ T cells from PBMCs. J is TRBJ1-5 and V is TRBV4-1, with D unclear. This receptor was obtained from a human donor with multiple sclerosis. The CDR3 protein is CASSQVIDQPQHF. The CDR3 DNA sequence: TGCGCCAGCAGCCAAGTCATAGATCAGCCCCAGCATTTT.